This T cell receptor beta chain was recorded in a study of cytomegalovirus exposure and HLA in healthy donors listed by TCRdb under 2017. Regarding the research as a whole: An earlier analysis of several hundred of the donors reported approximately 280 Gb of sequence data and around 110 million unique TCR beta sequences obtained from approximately 180 million T cells. HLA typing covered class I and class II loci at four-digit resolution. Alongside the repertoire data, information on donor age, sex, ethnicity and CMV serostatus was compiled. An earlier analysis of a few hundred of the donors applied high-throughput TCR beta sequencing to assess whether each TCR beta V gene segment acted as functional or pseudogenic. Besides the first cohort of around 670 subjects, a separate validation cohort made up of over 100 different subjects was used. In the later analysis, no new phenotypic data were used to find candidate immune exposures; instead, reliance was placed on TCR beta sequences and their occurrence across donors. An early release that covered some 630 HLA-typed donors contained approximately 300 gigabases of sequencing data and tens of millions of unique TCR sequences. About five DR-DQ haplotypes were treated as single units for association and clustering because of strong linkage in the cohort. Every repertoire in the discovery cohort had been generated on one and the same sequencing platform. On average, around 240,000 unique TCR beta nucleotide sequences were sequenced per donor among more than 350 genotyped donors of the cohort, with 15% to 20% of those sequences being non-productive. Genome-wide SNP genotypes for about 60% of the 666 donors were used in a later genetic analysis, which treated that subset as a discovery cohort. Among the roughly 390 genotyped donors, about 85% belonged to the genetic ancestry cluster associated with self-reported Caucasian donors. The study combined high-throughput TCR immunosequencing, statistical association of individual TCRs with disease status, and machine learning to predict cytomegalovirus infection status. The number of typed donors differed by locus: about 620-640 for A, B, C, DRB1 and DQB1; approximately 520 for DQA1; some 610 for DPA1; and about 450 for DPB1. The study profiled the T cell repertoires of 500 to 800 subjects by immunosequencing and related them to cytomegalovirus serostatus. The study aimed to test whether cataloging public T cell receptors could reveal signatures of past pathogen exposure. In a later analysis, previously published TCR beta repertoires from several hundred donors were re-analyzed and high-resolution HLA genotyping was added so that TCR occurrence patterns could be studied. General findings and caveats noted by the study authors: In a later analysis, some 18,000 TCR beta sequences were associated with specific HLA alleles at a false discovery rate of 0.05. In a later analysis, the rate of TCR association differed among HLA loci, with DRB1 alleles having the most associated TCRs and HLA-C alleles having the fewest. Most TCR sequences were seen in very few donors, while some public TCRs were found in many individuals. About 17 rarely observed V segments, including chromosome 9 orphons, were excluded from the earlier analysis of just under 600 of the donors because counts were too low. In a later analysis, most CMV-associated TCR beta chains were found to appear HLA-restricted, with HLA associations seemingly driven largely by CMV exposure. Because HLA typing was missing for some donors at each locus, association tests included only the typed subset. In vitro tests confirmed that a few of the cytomegalovirus-associated TCR beta chains recognize cytomegalovirus antigens. The classifier was reported to diagnose cytomegalovirus status with high specificity and sensitivity in both the original and validation cohorts. Sequencing depth was assumed to be roughly uniform across donors in the presence/absence analyses, though that assumption may not hold. A later genetic analysis associated a missense DCLRE1C variant with V-gene and J-gene trimming of TCR beta chains, and an independent cohort replicated the association. The authors suggested that the approach could potentially be generalized to other disease states and immunological phenotypes. When HLA alleles, especially DR and DQ, strongly co-occurred, TCR associations were difficult to assign to individual alleles. A group of highly shared sequence variants was considered likely to be a technical artifact of the sequencing pipeline. In a later genetic analysis, fewer N-insertions in productive TCRs were reported among donors in an Asian-associated ancestry cluster than the roughly 640-donor mean. According to a later analysis, parvovirus B19, influenza, CMV and Epstein-Barr virus appeared linked to several top co-occurrence clusters. In this cohort, only TCR beta chains were sequenced, and detectable features were limited by the absence of alpha or paired-chain data. Because the 87-base-pair reads could not distinguish some IMGT-functional V segments, including TRBV6-2 and TRBV6-3, those segments were excluded. Compared with equally common non-associated chains, HLA-associated TCR beta chains in a later analysis were more clonally expanded and had lower generation probabilities. A further reported finding was that TCR beta sequences accurately predicted the HLA-A and HLA-B alleles for most subjects in the first cohort. In an earlier analysis of 587 of the donors, most TCR beta V segments appeared in productive rearrangements about 87% or about 30% of the time, broadly matching IMGT annotations. In the study, roughly 160 TCR beta chains were listed as associated with cytomegalovirus. Correlated functional status among segregating V segments might reflect linkage disequilibrium, but an unknown experimental factor could not be ruled out. Immune exposure information for the cohort was limited to CMV serostatus.

Reading the germline V gene (reference sequence) gives CDR1 LNHNV and CDR2 YYDKDF. Spanning cysteine to phenylalanine, the CDR3 consists of 13 amino acids. CDR3 DNA only is kept here, 39 bases in frame from base 1. V is pared back by 1 base and J by 1 base, with 4 bases lying between the germline termini. Receptors were amplified or captured by the immunoSEQ multiplex PCR assay. The multiplex PCR relied on a mix of 60 forward primers for TCR Vbeta segments and 13 reverse primers for TCR Jbeta segments. Amplification of the CDR3 region of rearranged TCR beta genes was performed with a multiplex PCR assay on genomic DNA. On the Illumina HiSeq System, the amplified TCR beta libraries were sequenced as 87-base-pair reads. On the authors' methods: A later analysis counted about 80 million unique TCR beta chains across the 666 repertoires, and some 11 million of these chains were shared by at least two donors. A nearest-neighbor algorithm error-corrected the raw reads and collapsed the reads into unique sequences, merging closely related sequences to remove PCR and sequencing errors. Alignment of CDR3 sequences to IMGT reference sequences was used to assign V, D and J gene segments. For a sequence to be retained, a match of at least six nucleotides to both a V gene segment and a J gene segment was required. Rearrangements were classified as productive when the CDR3 lacked stop codons and remained in frame with V and J, and all other rearrangements were classified as non-productive. CDR3 was defined by IMGT convention, running from the second conserved V-encoded cysteine to the conserved J-encoded phenylalanine. Sequences without an unambiguous match to a single V gene segment were excluded from the earlier analysis of 500 to 700 of the donors. An earlier analysis of a few hundred of the donors called V segments functional above 56.7% productive rearrangements and segregating when the between-donor standard deviation exceeded 5%. A statistical classification framework was built to diagnose cytomegalovirus status from the catalog of TCR beta chain sequences. V and J gene assignment, in a later analysis, came from comparing TCR nucleotide sequences with IMGT/GENE-DB human TR gene sequences. A later analysis assigned CDR3 sequences and most-parsimonious VDJ recombination scenarios with the TCRdist pipeline. In a later analysis, each TCR beta chain was defined by its CDR3 amino acid sequence together with its V-gene family, and reads lacking a unique V-gene family were excluded. As a way to deal with suspected cross-contamination and a sequencing artifact, a later analysis dropped 450 to 600 nucleotide sequences that were highly shared and had low generation probability. A later analysis calculated a clonal expansion index for each public chain from normalized within-repertoire ranks of inferred template counts. In a later analysis, generation probabilities were computed using a VDJ recombination model fitted to out-of-frame rearrangements, and the results were checked against IGoR. A later analysis scored TCR-TCR, TCR-HLA and TCR-CMV co-occurrence with hypergeometric tests, applying a repertoire-size bias correction to TCR pairs. To estimate false discovery rates, a later analysis permuted the HLA or CMV assignments 20 times. In a later analysis, co-occurring TCRs were grouped using DBSCAN, and TCRdist sequence similarity was added for clustering within HLA-allele-positive subsets. For co-occurrence clustering, repertoires with fewer than 30,000 or more than 120,000 public chains were excluded, along with 5 or 6 repertoires with anomalous nucleotide sharing. TCRdb took over this immuneACCESS table, retaining in-frame rearrangements with V and J assigned. Such tables are incomplete; in checked studies, under half of the missing clones stem from an unresolved V gene, and the remainder is unexplained. V and J calls and clone size are given by that table; D and trimming were obtained from the DNA. The sample table holds 130,000 to 150,000 clones, of which approximately 78% were seen once. The ten most abundant clones make up about 2.4% of the sample.

With regard to this clone: No antigen is known for it. There are no base qualities to consult, and no much larger clone falls within one base.

In total, roughly 670 healthy bone marrow donors made up the cohort. Cohort members were all nominally healthy when sampled, although unrecorded immune exposures were likely present. The donor tested CMV seropositive and was one of the 289 seropositive cohort members. Each donor provided a peripheral blood sample, and peripheral blood mononuclear cells were used for TCR beta sequencing. Genomic DNA was extracted from the blood cell samples with the Qiagen DNeasy Blood Extraction Kit. This sequence originates from a woman younger than 35 in good health and CMV-seropositive. Sequencing was performed on PBMCs. Here the chain combines TRBV15 and TRBJ2-5, with no reliable assignment of the D segment. CDR3 protein: CATSRGLQETQYF. Read as DNA, the sequence is TGTGCCACCAGCAGAGGACTCCAAGAGACCCAGTACTTC.